The 21 T cell receptor beta chains reported below all come from one sample, sequenced in a study of blood T cell repertoires in COVID-19. Generated by immunoSEQ multiplex PCR, the TCRdb table keeps only in-frame clones and is missing some. The sample has 100,000 to 120,000 clones; over 60% are singletons. Input material: peripheral blood. Receptors originate from a woman aged 80 or older with active or convalescent COVID-19.

The chain links TRBV5-4 to TRBJ2-2; 7 bases are shared with TRBD2. The CDR3 is 15 residues long. V lost 1 base and J lost 1; bases outside the gene matches: 1. In germline, CDR1 is SGHNT, CDR2 YYREEE (reference sequence). The CDR3 nucleotides read TGTGCCAGCAGCTTGCAGCGGGAGAACACCGGGGAGCTGTTTTTT. Encoded protein: CASSLQRENTGELFF.

The chain uses TRBV20-1 and TRBJ2-3; the match to TRBD2 covers 8 bases. V was pared by 3 bases and J by 4 bases, with 6 bases of the junction left unmatched. Germline V gives CDR1 DFQATT, CDR2 SNEGSKA (reference sequence). There are 14 residues in the CDR3. The CDR3 DNA reads as TGCAGTGCTAGTAAGCGGGAGTGGGCAGATACGCAGTATTTT. This encodes CSASKREWADTQYF.

The V gene is TRBV7-9, the J gene TRBJ1-3, with TRBD1 matching 9 bases. In germline, CDR1 is SEHNR, CDR2 FQNEAQ (reference sequence). Losses at the gene ends were 7 bases for V and 0 bases for J; bases not matched to a gene: 7. The CDR3 covers 16 residues. The CDR3 loop reads CASTETGGPSGNTIYF. The CDR3 nucleotides read TGTGCCAGCACGGAGACAGGGGGACCCTCTGGAAACACCATATATTTT.

V is TRBV18 and J is TRBJ2-7; a weak D match, TRBD2 (6 bases). This CDR3 has 13 residues. Trimming cost V 6 bases and J 7 bases, with 16 bases left between them. The V gene's germline CDR1 is KGHSH and CDR2 LQKENI. This CDR3 is CASSLGRSGEQYF. In DNA, the CDR3 is TGTGCCAGCTCCCTCGGGAGATCGGGTGAGCAGTACTTC.

The V gene is TRBV5-5, the J gene TRBJ2-3, with 7 bases matching TRBD2. Germline V gene lookup returns CDR1 SGHKS and CDR2 YYEKEE (reference sequence). The V and J ends lost 0 bases and 0 bases, in that order; junction bases with no gene match: 4. This CDR3 spans 16 amino acids. The CDR3, as DNA: TGTGCCAGCAGCTTGGCCACCGGGGGGAGCACAGATACGCAGTATTTT. This gives the protein CASSLATGGSTDTQYF. The full variable domain, in which reference TRBV5-5 and TRBJ2-3 provide the parts outside the CDR3, is DAGVTQSPTHLIKTRGQQVTLRCSPISGHKSVSWYQQVLGQGPQFIFQYYEKEERGRGNFPDRFSARQFPNYSSELNVNALLLGDSALYLCASSLATGGSTDTQYFGPGTRLTVL.

V is TRBV6-6 and J is TRBJ2-7; the match to TRBD1 covers 10 bases. This CDR3 is built from 14 residues. Trimming removed 6 bases from V and 2 bases from J; junction bases left unmatched: 4. CDR1 and CDR2 (germline): MNHNY, SVGAGI (reference sequence). In DNA, the CDR3 is TGTGCCAGCAGGACCGGGACAGGGGCCTACGAGCAGTACTTC. This sequence encodes CASRTGTGAYEQYF.

This chain joins TRBV28 and TRBJ2-1, with 12 bases aligning to TRBD2. The CDR3 sequence is 14 residues long. In germline, CDR1 is MDHEN, CDR2 SYDVKM. Unmatched junction bases numbered 4, after V lost 8 bases and J lost 5 bases. CDR3 coding DNA: TGTGCCAGCCTAGCGGGAGGGCCTAACAATGAGCAGTTCTTC. Amino acids: CASLAGGPNNEQFF.

The chain links TRBV29-1 to TRBJ2-1; D possibly corresponds to TRBD2 (6 bases). V lost 6 bases, J lost 8 bases, and 14 bases lay in between. Germline CDR1 is SQVTM and CDR2 is ANQGSEA. The CDR3 totals 12 residues. The CDR3 spells CSVGTGLDEQFF. The CDR3 DNA reads TGCAGCGTGGGGACTGGGCTCGATGAGCAGTTCTTC.

The chain's CDR3 is CASSHNRGETQYF. The CDR3 DNA follows: TGTGCCAGCAGTCATAACAGGGGAGAGACCCAGTACTTC. The gene calls are TRBV6-5 and TRBJ2-5; 7 positions agree with TRBD1. Trimming cost V 5 bases and J 4 bases; bases outside gene matches: 4. This CDR3 is built from 13 residues. Germline CDR1 is MNHEY and CDR2 is SVGAGI.

This rearrangement joins TRBV5-6 to TRBJ1-1, with D unresolved. Per germline, CDR1 SGHDT and CDR2 YYEEEE. This CDR3 spans 14 amino acids. The germline V and J ends were trimmed by 0 bases and 1 base, with 7 bases remaining between them. CDR3 sequence reads: CASSLVGRNTEAFF. Written as DNA, the CDR3 is TGTGCCAGCAGCTTGGTAGGGAGGAACACTGAAGCTTTCTTT.

The genes are TRBV5-4 and TRBJ2-2; 11 positions match TRBD2. There are 15 residues in the CDR3. The germline V gene encodes CDR1 SGHNT and CDR2 YYREEE (reference sequence). The junction had 1 base not matched to a gene; V was cut back by 4 bases and J by 2 bases. Written as DNA, the CDR3 is TGTGCCAGCAGCCTAGCGGGAGGCAACACCGGGGAGCTGTTTTTT. As protein: CASSLAGGNTGELFF.

V is TRBV15 and J is TRBJ2-3; 7 bases are shared with TRBD2. The germline V gene encodes CDR1 LNHNV and CDR2 YYDKDF (reference sequence). Germline trimming cut 0 bases from V and 1 base from J; bases unmatched to any gene: 19. This CDR3 spans 21 amino acids. The CDR3 spells CATSRETSGLGRTVGTDTQYF. CDR3 sequence (DNA): TGTGCCACCAGCAGAGAAACGTCCGGACTAGGTCGAACGGTTGGCACAGATACGCAGTATTTT.

The gene calls are TRBV5-1 and TRBJ1-4, with 7 bases matching TRBD1. The CDR3 contains 14 residues. V shed 3 bases and J 7 bases; nucleotides not matched to a gene: 6. The V gene's germline CDR1 is SGHRS and CDR2 YFSETQ. This chain's CDR3 is CASSSGRQGEKLFF. CDR3 coding DNA: TGCGCCAGCAGCTCCGGCCGACAGGGTGAAAAACTGTTTTTT.

This clone has just a few counts. This chain joins TRBV7-9 and TRBJ2-3; the match to TRBD2 covers 13 bases. The junction had 11 bases not matched to a gene; V was cut back by 4 bases and J by 4 bases. CDR1 is SEHNR and CDR2 is FQNEAQ in the germline V gene (reference sequence). CDR3 length: 18 amino acids. The CDR3 sequence is CASSSLLAGGVLSDTQYF. CDR3 nucleotide sequence: TGTGCCAGCAGCTCCCTACTAGCGGGAGGGGTGTTGTCAGATACGCAGTATTTT. Full variable domain (missing parts from reference TRBV7-9 and TRBJ2-3): DTGVSQNPRHKITKRGQNVTFRCDPISEHNRLYWYRQTLGQGPEFLTYFQNEAQLEKSRLLSDRFSAERPKGSFSTLEIQRTEQGDSAMYLCASSSLLAGGVLSDTQYFGPGTRLTVL.

The chain employs TRBV7-9 and TRBJ2-7; 8 positions match TRBD2. The CDR3 has 16 amino acids. V shed 1 base, J shed 6 bases, and the junction held 11 bases outside the gene matches. Germline lookup yields CDR1 SEHNR and CDR2 FQNEAQ (reference sequence). The CDR3 reads CASSLVGGGSGSEQYF. CDR3 coding DNA: TGTGCCAGCAGCTTAGTGGGGGGAGGGAGCGGGAGCGAGCAGTACTTC.

This clone showed up just once. The rearrangement links TRBV7-3 to TRBJ2-3; 7 positions match TRBD2. The CDR3 loop spans 16 amino acids. J was trimmed by 0 bases and V by 6 bases; bases with no gene match: 9. Per the germline V gene, CDR1 is SGHTA and CDR2 is FQGTGA. CDR3: CASSQSGASSTDTQYF. CDR3 coding DNA: TGTGCCAGCAGTCAGAGCGGGGCGTCTAGCACAGATACGCAGTATTTT.

V is TRBV19 and J is TRBJ1-1; possible D gene TRBD1, 5 bases. The CDR3 sequence is 11 residues long. CDR1 is LNHDA, CDR2 SQIVND, per germline (reference sequence). V was shortened by 6 bases and J by 11 bases, with 13 bases between the two germline ends. CDR3 sequence: CASRVHGAAFF. The CDR3 region has the DNA TGTGCCAGTAGAGTGCATGGGGCTGCTTTCTTT.

The genes are TRBV18 and TRBJ2-1, with D possibly TRBD2 on 5 matching bases. The CDR3 is 14 residues long. Trimming stripped 1 base from V and 9 bases from J, with 13 bases between. CDR1 is KGHSH and CDR2 is LQKENI in the germline V gene. As DNA, the CDR3 is TGTGCCAGCTCACCACGGGAGCGAAATGGTGAGCAGTTCTTC. Amino acid sequence: CASSPRERNGEQFF.

As concerns this clone: At the DNA level, this CDR3 is encoded by other sequences in the same sample as well. The chain is built from TRBV2 and TRBJ1-4; 10 positions match TRBD1. Unmatched junction bases numbered 4, after V lost 4 bases and J lost 5 bases. The CDR3 sequence is 15 residues long. Germline loops: CDR1 SNHLY, CDR2 FYNNEI. The CDR3 sequence: CASSGQGAPNEKLFF. In DNA form, the CDR3 reads TGTGCCAGCAGTGGACAGGGGGCCCCCAATGAAAAACTGTTTTTT. The whole variable domain, remainder taken from reference TRBV2 and TRBJ1-4, is EPEVTQTPSHQVTQMGQEVILRCVPISNHLYFYWYRQILGQKVEFLVSFYNNEISEKSEIFDDQFSVERPDGSNFTLKIRSTKLEDSAMYFCASSGQGAPNEKLFFGSGTQLSVL.

The CDR3 here is CASSRGQGVAETQYF. As DNA, the CDR3 is TGTGCCAGCAGCAGAGGACAGGGGGTGGCGGAGACCCAGTACTTC. The V call is TRBV7-9, the J call TRBJ2-5, with 10 bases fitting TRBD1. CDR3 length equals 15 residues. Germline assignment: CDR1 SEHNR and CDR2 FQNEAQ (reference sequence). The trim removed 5 bases at V and 5 bases at J, leaving 8 bases unmatched.

The V call is TRBV28, the J call TRBJ1-4; 8 bases are shared with TRBD1. The germline V gene encodes CDR1 MDHEN and CDR2 SYDVKM. The J segment lost 7 bases and the V segment lost 3 bases, leaving 4 bases of the junction unmatched. There are 14 residues in the CDR3. CDR3 sequence reads: CASSFRGRSEKLFF. In nucleotides, the CDR3 is TGTGCCAGCAGTTTCAGGGGGCGTTCTGAAAAACTGTTTTTT.